This T cell receptor (beta chain) was obtained from a study of T cell responses to AZD1222 COVID-19 vaccine. The study's findings and limits: Vaccine-associated CD4 TCRs spanned spike, dominant at 160-218 and 743-854.

As concerns this clone: Its specificity is not known.

Germline CDR1 is SGHDT and CDR2 is YYEEEE. This CDR3 is 15 amino acids long. V was pared by 0 bases and J by 8 bases, with 14 bases between. Generated by immunoSEQ multiplex PCR, the TCRdb table keeps only in-frame clones and is missing some. The sample yields approximately 77,000 clones, about 92% seen once. The origin of this receptor is an adult who received the AZD1222 COVID-19 vaccine. Material: peripheral blood, obtained 28 days after the second AZD1222 dose. This chain joins TRBV5-6 and TRBJ1-4; D remains ambiguous. The CDR3 DNA reads as TGTGCCAGCAGCTTGGCGGCTCCCGGCGGCGAAAAACTGTTTTTT. Translated: CASSLAAPGGEKLFF.